This TCR beta chain stems from a study of blood T cell repertoires in COVID-19. Whole-study context: T cells, B-cell-depleted T cells, or PBMCs supplied cDNA or gDNA.

The data were produced by immunoSEQ multiplex PCR, yet TCRdb's version contains in-frame clones alone and is incomplete. This repertoire shows approximately 190,000 clones, around 90% found once; its top ten account for around 0.5%. The CDR3 contains 12 residues. Germline CDR1 and CDR2: MNHEY and SVGAGI. Sequenced input: peripheral blood. This chain links TRBV6-5 with TRBJ1-3; D is ambiguous. This sequence was found in a man aged 45-65 years with acute or convalescent COVID-19. Here the CDR3 reads CGAADSGNTIYF. CDR3 nucleotides: TGTGGCGCGGCAGACTCTGGAAACACCATATATTTT.